These 32 T cell receptor beta chains share one sample of origin, sequenced in a study of cytomegalovirus exposure and HLA in healthy donors. 13 Jbeta primers and 60 Vbeta primers were used for the PCR. Sequencing was performed with immunoSEQ multiplex PCR; in TCRdb, only in-frame clones are kept and a portion is missing. The data show 200,000 to 250,000 clones, approximately 87% seen once. The sample was PBMCs. The receptors come from a human donor in good health.

The rearrangement joins TRBV18 to TRBJ2-1; 9 bases line up with TRBD2. CDR1 KGHSH and CDR2 LQKENI come from the germline V gene. Germline trimming cut 3 bases from V and 10 bases from J; bases unmatched to any gene: 7. This CDR3 is 14 amino acids long. The CDR3 DNA sequence: TGTGCCAGCTCACCGGGACTAGCCTTGTTAGAGCAGTTCTTC. It is translated as CASSPGLALLEQFF.

A note on this clone: At the DNA level, this CDR3 is encoded by other sequences in the same sample as well. The V gene is TRBV2, the J gene TRBJ2-1, with D possibly TRBD1 on 5 matching bases. In germline, CDR1 is SNHLY, CDR2 FYNNEI. Trimming left V 1 base short and J 1 base short, with 8 bases between. The CDR3 sequence is 15 residues long. The CDR3 region is CASSEGGQSYNEQFF. Written as DNA, the CDR3 is TGTGCCAGCAGTGAAGGCGGACAATCCTACAATGAGCAGTTCTTC. Complete variable domain (other parts from reference TRBV2 and TRBJ2-1): EPEVTQTPSHQVTQMGQEVILRCVPISNHLYFYWYRQILGQKVEFLVSFYNNEISEKSEIFDDQFSVERPDGSNFTLKIRSTKLEDSAMYFCASSEGGQSYNEQFFGPGTRLTVL.

The chain is built from TRBV4-2 and TRBJ2-1; TRBD2 agrees at 9 bases. This CDR3 spans 13 amino acids. The germline gives CDR1 LGHNA, CDR2 YNFKEQ. Trimming took 4 bases from V and 9 from J; bases not matched to a gene: 4. This CDR3 is CASSRLSGSEQFF. CDR3 sequence (DNA): TGTGCCAGCAGCCGCCTTAGCGGGAGTGAGCAGTTCTTC.

The J gene is TRBJ2-1, the V gene TRBV2; 9 nucleotides align to TRBD2. This CDR3 has 14 amino acids. The germline gives CDR1 SNHLY, CDR2 FYNNEI. V was pared by 4 bases and J by 6 bases, with 4 bases of the junction left unmatched. The chain's CDR3 is CASSVGLAPNEQFF. As DNA, the CDR3 is TGTGCCAGCAGTGTGGGACTAGCTCCCAATGAGCAGTTCTTC.

The CDR3 DNA follows: TGTGCCAGCAGCTTAAAGGGGGCTGGTGAAAAACTGTTTTTT. Translated: CASSLKGAGEKLFF. This chain connects TRBV7-2 to TRBJ1-4; TRBD1 matches at 7 bases. The ends lost 2 bases at V and 7 bases at J; junction bases unmatched: 4. The CDR3 has 14 amino acids. Germline V gene sequence: CDR1 SGHTA, CDR2 FQGNSA.

The genes are TRBV6-5 and TRBJ2-1; 9 bases are shared with TRBD1. Trimming took 5 bases from V and 8 from J; bases not matched to a gene: 10. Germline V CDR1 and CDR2: MNHEY, SVGAGI. This CDR3 is built from 15 residues. The CDR3 DNA reads TGTGCCAGCAGTCCCCCGGGACAGGGTGGGCATGAGCAGTTCTTC. It encodes CASSPPGQGGHEQFF.

V and J are TRBV11-2 and TRBJ2-7; TRBD1 is a possible D gene (6 bases). The V gene's germline CDR1 is SGHAT and CDR2 FQNNGV. Trimming pared 5 bases from V and 1 base from J, leaving 15 bases between. This CDR3 region has 15 residues. CDR3 amino acids: CASSVTGTPSYEQYF. The CDR3, as DNA: TGTGCCAGCAGCGTAACCGGGACACCGTCCTACGAGCAGTACTTC.

This chain connects TRBV7-3 to TRBJ2-1; TRBD2 matches at 7 bases. The CDR3 totals 14 residues. With 6 bases clipped from V and 6 bases from J, the junction kept 8 bases outside the gene matches. In germline, CDR1 is SGHTA, CDR2 FQGTGA. The CDR3 loop is CASSLTSLTNEQFF. The CDR3 DNA reads as TGTGCCAGCAGTTTGACTAGCCTAACCAATGAGCAGTTCTTC.

The CDR3 sequence is CAWSVGTGQETQYF. The CDR3 nucleotides are TGTGCCTGGAGTGTCGGGACAGGGCAAGAGACCCAGTACTTC. V is TRBV30 and J is TRBJ2-5; 9 nucleotides line up with TRBD1. Trimming at V came to 0 bases and at J to 2 bases, leaving 1 base not matched to a gene. This CDR3 spans 14 amino acids. The germline CDR1 and CDR2 sequences are GTSNPN and SVGIG (reference sequence).

This clone showed up just once. V is TRBV5-4 and J is TRBJ2-1; possibly TRBD2 for D (6 bases). The CDR3 sequence is 15 residues long. V was clipped by 1 base and J by 8 bases, with 16 bases between them. Germline V lookup: CDR1 SGHNT, CDR2 YYREEE (reference sequence). The CDR3 DNA reads TGTGCCAGCAGCTTGTCTACTAGCCTTGGCCATGAGCAGTTCTTC. This encodes CASSLSTSLGHEQFF.

The gene calls are TRBV7-9 and TRBJ2-1; 14 bases map to TRBD2. Germline V gene lookup returns CDR1 SEHNR and CDR2 FQNEAQ (reference sequence). Unmatched junction bases numbered 6, after V lost 1 base and J lost 10 bases. This CDR3 contains 16 residues. CDR3 region: CASSLGGLAGAGEQFF. The CDR3 nucleotides are TGTGCCAGCAGCTTAGGGGGACTAGCGGGAGCAGGGGAGCAGTTCTTC. Supplemented by reference TRBV7-9 and TRBJ2-1, the full variable domain reads DTGVSQNPRHKITKRGQNVTFRCDPISEHNRLYWYRQTLGQGPEFLTYFQNEAQLEKSRLLSDRFSAERPKGSFSTLEIQRTEQGDSAMYLCASSLGGLAGAGEQFFGPGTRLTVL.

The V gene is TRBV7-2, the J gene TRBJ1-1, with a weak D call TRBD1 (5 bases). Trimming removed 1 base from V and 6 bases from J, with 12 bases in between. The CDR3 totals 14 residues. Germline V CDR1 and CDR2: SGHTA, FQGNSA. Here the CDR3 reads CASSLVPGMSEAFF. CDR3 nucleotide sequence: TGTGCCAGCAGCTTAGTTCCAGGGATGTCTGAAGCTTTCTTT.

The genes are TRBV28 and TRBJ2-7, with TRBD1 identical over 9 bases. The CDR3 spans 15 residues. Germline trimming cut 6 bases from V and 1 base from J; bases unmatched to any gene: 7. CDR1 is MDHEN, CDR2 SYDVKM, per germline. CDR3: CASRLTGGRSYEQYF. CDR3 nucleotide sequence: TGTGCCAGCAGGCTTACAGGGGGCAGGTCCTACGAGCAGTACTTC.

Remarks on this clone: Other nucleotide sequences in the sample specify the same CDR3. The V call is TRBV4-1, the J call TRBJ2-7; tentative D call: TRBD2 (6 bases). The length of the CDR3 is 15 residues. The V end was cut by 3 bases, the J end by 3 bases, with 15 bases between. Germline V gene sequence: CDR1 MGHRA, CDR2 YSYEKL. CDR3 sequence (DNA): TGCGCCAGCAGCCAGGATGAGGGAGGAGACTACGAGCAGTACTTC. Its protein product is CASSQDEGGDYEQYF.

V and J are TRBV18 and TRBJ2-7; a possible D gene is TRBD1 (5 bases). This CDR3 has 15 amino acids. Trimming took off 5 bases at V and 0 bases at J, with 14 bases between the two ends. CDR1 is KGHSH, CDR2 LQKENI, per germline. DNA of the CDR3: TGTGCCAGCTCATCGTTAACAGGTAGCTCCTACGAGCAGTACTTC. This gives the protein CASSSLTGSSYEQYF.

The chain uses TRBV5-1 and TRBJ2-5; D may be TRBD2 (5 bases). Trimming removed 3 bases at V and 2 bases at J, with 8 bases between. The CDR3 covers 13 residues. The germline CDR1 and CDR2 sequences are SGHRS and YFSETQ. In DNA form, the CDR3 reads TGCGCCAGCAGCTCGGGGTCTCAAGAGACCCAGTACTTC. Protein: CASSSGSQETQYF.

The V gene is TRBV25-1, the J gene TRBJ1-3; TRBD1 matches 7 bases. CDR1 is MGHDK and CDR2 is SYGVNS in the germline V gene. This CDR3 region has 14 residues. The ends lost 3 bases at V and 5 bases at J; junction bases unmatched: 4. CDR3 bases: TGTGCCAGCAGTGATCGACAGGGACGAAACACCATATATTTT. Amino acids: CASSDRQGRNTIYF.

This clone was seen only a few times. The chain combines TRBV9 with TRBJ2-3, with D maybe TRBD2 (5 bases). The CDR3 spans 14 residues. Germline V lookup: CDR1 SGDLS, CDR2 YYNGEE. V lost 3 bases to trimming and J lost 2 bases, with 10 bases between them. The CDR3 region is CASSGRLTTDTQYF. CDR3 sequence (DNA): TGTGCCAGCAGCGGTAGACTAACCACAGATACGCAGTATTTT.

The table lists this clone with a few counts. J is TRBJ2-3 and V is TRBV5-4; 12 bases map to TRBD2. The ends lost 4 bases at V and 0 bases at J; junction bases unmatched: 9. CDR3 length: 18 amino acids. Germline V CDR1 and CDR2: SGHNT, YYREEE (reference sequence). CDR3 DNA: TGTGCCAGCAGCCGCCTAGCGGGAGGGCGAAGTAGCACAGATACGCAGTATTTT. Translating gives CASSRLAGGRSSTDTQYF.

V is TRBV13 and J is TRBJ2-4; TRBD2 matches 14 bases. V shed 6 bases, J shed 3 bases, and the junction held 1 base outside the gene matches. The germline V gene has CDR1 PRHDT and CDR2 FYEKMQ (reference sequence). The CDR3 is made up of 15 amino acids. The CDR3 DNA sequence: TGTGCCAGCAGGACTAGCGGGAGGGGCAAAAACATTCAGTACTTC. Protein sequence: CASRTSGRGKNIQYF.

This chain uses TRBV6-4 with TRBJ2-5, with 10 bases aligning to TRBD2. The trim removed 6 bases at V and 2 bases at J, leaving 6 bases unmatched. Germline V lookup: CDR1 MRHNA, CDR2 SNTAGT. The length of the CDR3 is 15 residues. The CDR3 sequence is CASSALAGVQETQYF. The CDR3, as DNA: TGTGCCAGCAGCGCCCTAGCGGGGGTACAAGAGACCCAGTACTTC.

This sequence joins TRBV28 and TRBJ2-1, with D possibly being TRBD2 (5 bases). Germline CDR1 reads MDHEN; CDR2 reads SYDVKM. Trimming removed 8 bases at V and 0 bases at J, with 14 bases between. The CDR3 runs to 15 residues. This CDR3 is CASPPGGSSYNEQFF. The DNA of the CDR3 is TGTGCCAGCCCTCCTGGAGGTAGCTCCTACAATGAGCAGTTCTTC.

The J gene is TRBJ2-5, the V gene TRBV5-8; weak D call: TRBD1 (6 bases). Germline assignment: CDR1 SGHTS and CDR2 YDEGEE. The CDR3 extends over 12 amino acids. The V gene lost 6 bases and the J gene lost 5 bases, with 11 bases spanning the gap. The CDR3 DNA is TGTGCCAGCAACCAACAGGGCGAGACCCAGTACTTC. It is translated as CASNQQGETQYF.

V and J are TRBV5-8 and TRBJ2-4; no firm D call. Between the trimmed V and J ends, which lost 6 bases and 7 bases, there was a span of 17 bases. The CDR3 totals 14 residues. Germline V lookup: CDR1 SGHTS, CDR2 YDEGEE. The CDR3 DNA follows: TGTGCCAGCATCCCCGCCTCTAGATTCAACATTCAGTACTTC. It translates to CASIPASRFNIQYF.

The chain employs TRBV27 and TRBJ2-2; 9 bases are shared with TRBD2. V lost 6 bases, J lost 4 bases, and 9 bases stayed unmatched. The CDR3 is 16 amino acids. The germline gives CDR1 MNHEY, CDR2 SMNVEV (reference sequence). In nucleotides, the CDR3 is TGTGCCAGCAGCTCCCCTAGCGGGATGCCCACCGGGGAGCTGTTTTTT. This translates into CASSSPSGMPTGELFF.

The V and J genes are TRBV9 and TRBJ2-1, with 9 bases aligning to TRBD1. The germline V gene has CDR1 SGDLS and CDR2 YYNGEE. The V gene end was trimmed by 2 bases and the J gene end by 3 bases; junction bases not matched to a gene: 9. There are 17 residues in the CDR3. Here the CDR3 reads CASSVGGQGVFYNEQFF. The CDR3 DNA reads TGTGCCAGCAGCGTCGGGGGACAGGGTGTTTTCTACAATGAGCAGTTCTTC.

The CDR3 region has the DNA TGCAGTGCTAGTCCCAACTACGAGCAGTACTTC. This translates into CSASPNYEQYF. J is TRBJ2-7 and V is TRBV20-1, with D unresolved. The germline V and J ends were trimmed by 3 bases and 3 bases, with 6 bases remaining between them. The germline CDR1 and CDR2 sequences are DFQATT and SNEGSKA (reference sequence). The CDR3 contains 11 residues.

This clone was seen only once. J is TRBJ2-5 and V is TRBV7-8, with TRBD1 identical over 7 bases. Germline CDR1 is SGHVS and CDR2 is FQNEAQ. Trimming took 4 bases from V and 5 from J; bases not matched to a gene: 10. The CDR3 has 15 amino acids. The CDR3 DNA sequence: TGTGCCAGCAGCTCGGAGGACAGGTTTCGGGAGACCCAGTACTTC. It codes for CASSSEDRFRETQYF.

CDR3 coding DNA: TGTGCCTGGAGTGACCCACATCTGGGGCAGGGGGTATTTATTGATGAAAAACTGTTTTTT. Translated, it gives CAWSDPHLGQGVFIDEKLFF. The V and J genes are TRBV30 and TRBJ1-4; TRBD1 agrees at 7 bases. Germline V CDR1 and CDR2: GTSNPN, SVGIG (reference sequence). V lost 1 base and J lost 6; bases outside the gene matches: 23. The CDR3 runs to 20 residues.

The V gene is TRBV5-1, the J gene TRBJ1-2; TRBD1 matches 8 bases. This CDR3 is built from 16 residues. Germline lookup yields CDR1 SGHRS and CDR2 YFSETQ. V lost 0 bases, J lost 0 bases, and 4 bases stayed unmatched. The CDR3 nucleotides read TGCGCCAGCAGCTTGGGGACAGGGACTCCTAACTATGGCTACACCTTC. Translated, it gives CASSLGTGTPNYGYTF. The full variable domain, with the rest looked up from reference TRBV5-1 and TRBJ1-2, is KAGVTQTPRYLIKTRGQQVTLSCSPISGHRSVSWYQQTPGQGLQFLFEYFSETQRNKGNFPGRFSGRQFSNSRSEMNVSTLELGDSALYLCASSLGTGTPNYGYTFGSGTRLTVV.

This chain connects TRBV7-6 to TRBJ2-5; D is possibly TRBD2 (5 bases). The V and J ends lost 4 bases and 1 base respectively, with 13 bases between them. Germline V gene data show CDR1 as SGHVS and CDR2 as FNYEAQ. This CDR3 is built from 15 residues. The CDR3 protein is CASSSTLAPQETQYF. In DNA, the CDR3 is TGTGCCAGCAGCTCAACCCTAGCACCCCAAGAGACCCAGTACTTC.

The chain is built from TRBV10-2 and TRBJ2-7; no firm D call. Germline V lookup: CDR1 WSHSY, CDR2 SAAADI. This CDR3 is 11 amino acids long. Trimming stripped 6 bases from V and 4 bases from J, with 7 bases between. The CDR3: CASSPLYEQYF. The CDR3 DNA follows: TGCGCCAGCAGCCCTCTATACGAGCAGTACTTC.